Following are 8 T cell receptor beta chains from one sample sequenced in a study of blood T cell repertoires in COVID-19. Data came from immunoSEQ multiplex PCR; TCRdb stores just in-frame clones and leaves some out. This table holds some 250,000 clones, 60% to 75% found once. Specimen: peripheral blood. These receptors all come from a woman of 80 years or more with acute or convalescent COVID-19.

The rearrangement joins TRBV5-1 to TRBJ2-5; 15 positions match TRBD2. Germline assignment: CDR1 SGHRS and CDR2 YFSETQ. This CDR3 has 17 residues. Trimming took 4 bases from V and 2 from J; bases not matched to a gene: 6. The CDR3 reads CASSPGLAGGLQETQYF. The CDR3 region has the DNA TGCGCCAGCAGCCCAGGACTAGCGGGGGGGCTTCAAGAGACCCAGTACTTC.

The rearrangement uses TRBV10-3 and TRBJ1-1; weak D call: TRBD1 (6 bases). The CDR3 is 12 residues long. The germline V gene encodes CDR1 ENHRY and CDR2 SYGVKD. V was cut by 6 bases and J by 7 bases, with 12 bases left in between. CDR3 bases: TGTGCCATCAGAGCGGACAGCCATGAAGCTTTCTTT. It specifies CAIRADSHEAFF.

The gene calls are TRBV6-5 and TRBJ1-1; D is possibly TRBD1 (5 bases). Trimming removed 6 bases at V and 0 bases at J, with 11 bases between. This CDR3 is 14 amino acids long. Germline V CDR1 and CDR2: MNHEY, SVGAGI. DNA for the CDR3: TGTGCCAGCAGACCCCCGGGGGTGAACACTGAAGCTTTCTTT. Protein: CASRPPGVNTEAFF.

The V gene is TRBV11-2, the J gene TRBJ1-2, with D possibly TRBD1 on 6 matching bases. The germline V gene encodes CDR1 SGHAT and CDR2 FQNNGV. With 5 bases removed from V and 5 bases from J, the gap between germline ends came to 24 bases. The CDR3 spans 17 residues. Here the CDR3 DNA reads TGTGCCAGCAGCCCAAGCACAAAGCCCCGAGGGGGATATGGCTACACCTTC. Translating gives CASSPSTKPRGGYGYTF.

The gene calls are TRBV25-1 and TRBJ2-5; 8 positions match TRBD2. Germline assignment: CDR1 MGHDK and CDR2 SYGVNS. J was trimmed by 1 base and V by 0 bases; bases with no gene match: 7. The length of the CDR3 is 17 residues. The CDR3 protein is CASSEYKFGRAQETQYF. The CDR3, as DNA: TGTGCCAGCAGTGAATATAAGTTCGGGAGGGCCCAAGAGACCCAGTACTTC.

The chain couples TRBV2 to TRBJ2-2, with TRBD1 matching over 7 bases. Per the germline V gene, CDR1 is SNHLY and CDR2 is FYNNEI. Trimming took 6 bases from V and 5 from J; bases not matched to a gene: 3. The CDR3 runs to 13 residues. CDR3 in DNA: TGTGCCAGCAGACAGGGGACAACCGGGGAGCTGTTTTTT. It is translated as CASRQGTTGELFF.

For the CDR3, the DNA is TGTGCCAGTAGTATTCGCAGGGGGCCCACTGAAGCTTTCTTT. Amino acid sequence: CASSIRRGPTEAFF. The genes are TRBV19 and TRBJ1-1; 8 bases align to TRBD1. Germline assignment: CDR1 LNHDA and CDR2 SQIVND (reference sequence). J was trimmed by 4 bases and V by 3 bases; bases with no gene match: 4. The CDR3 is made up of 14 amino acids.

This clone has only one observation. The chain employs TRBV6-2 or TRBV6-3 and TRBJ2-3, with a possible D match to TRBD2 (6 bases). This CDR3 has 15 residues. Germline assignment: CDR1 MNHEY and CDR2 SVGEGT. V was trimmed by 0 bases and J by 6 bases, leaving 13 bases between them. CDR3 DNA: TGTGCCAGCAGTTACTCGTGGCTAGCGAGCGATACGCAGTATTTT. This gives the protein CASSYSWLASDTQYF.